This TCR beta chain was identified in a study of blood T cell repertoires in COVID-19. The wider study: Sites in the United States, Italy and Spain provided acute and convalescent COVID-19 samples.

Per the original data handling: Estimated nucleated cell counts came from reference gene primer amplification. Repertoires were generated with immunoSEQ multiplex PCR, while TCRdb's copy carries only in-frame clones and drops some. That table furnishes V, J and clone size, whereas the DNA furnished D and trimming. The repertoire includes around 310,000 clones, 75% to 90% of them detected once, and around an eighth sits in the top ten. The clonotype comes from a woman aged 55-69 years with acute or convalescent COVID-19. Sequencing was carried out using peripheral blood.

CDR3 DNA: TGTGCCAGCAGTTTAAAGTACTTCGATAGCAATCAGCCCCAGCATTTT. Translating gives CASSLKYFDSNQPQHF. V usage is TRBV27 and J usage is TRBJ1-5; D remains unclear. CDR1 MNHEY and CDR2 SMNVEV come from the germline V gene (reference sequence). The CDR3 totals 16 residues. V lost 2 bases and J 0 bases, leaving 11 bases between the germline ends.